These 32 T cell receptor beta chains originate from one sample sequenced in a study of blood T cell repertoires in COVID-19. This table comes from immunoSEQ multiplex PCR, and its TCRdb copy is limited to in-frame clones, with some not included. Of 20,000 to 25,000 clones listed, over 75% were seen once; the top ten hold 18%. Sequencing input: peripheral blood. The receptors shown here come from a human donor in a cohort sampled during active COVID-19.

V usage is TRBV2 and J usage is TRBJ2-3; maybe TRBD1 (6 bases). This CDR3 region has 15 residues. Trimming left V 5 bases short and J 0 bases short, with 12 bases between. Germline lookup yields CDR1 SNHLY and CDR2 FYNNEI. CDR3 bases: TGTGCCAGCAGTCTGGACAGATCTAGCACAGATACGCAGTATTTT. This sequence encodes CASSLDRSSTDTQYF.

Concerning this clone itself: The junction departs from germline at one end; a sequencing error may be responsible. This chain connects TRBV4-1 to TRBJ1-1; a possible D gene is TRBD1 (5 bases). From germline, CDR1 is MGHRA and CDR2 YSYEKL. There are 14 residues in the CDR3. The CDR3 bases are TGCGCCCGCAGCCGACTGCAGGGCGTCACTGAAGCTTTCTTT. Translating it yields CARSRLQGVTEAFF.

As DNA, the CDR3 is TGTGCCAGCAGCGAGGGGGAAGGGGGAAATGAGCAGTTCTTC. Encoded protein: CASSEGEGGNEQFF. The chain carries TRBV9 and TRBJ2-1, with a tentative D call TRBD1 (6 bases). V was pared by 3 bases and J by 7 bases, with 14 bases between. The CDR3 runs to 14 residues. CDR1 and CDR2 (germline): SGDLS, YYNGEE.

This clone was observed once. The chain has TRBV2 and TRBJ1-1, with D unresolved. The CDR3 totals 14 residues. Germline loops: CDR1 SNHLY, CDR2 FYNNEI. Trimming shortened V by 0 bases and J by 12 bases, and 17 bases separated the two germline ends. The CDR3: CASSEARALGISFF. In nucleotides, the CDR3 is TGTGCCAGCAGTGAAGCGCGGGCCCTCGGGATATCTTTCTTT.

This clone was picked up one time. The chain recombines TRBV9 with TRBJ2-7; 9 positions match TRBD1. The CDR3 consists of 15 residues. Trimming took 4 bases from V and 2 from J; bases not matched to a gene: 7. Germline V lookup: CDR1 SGDLS, CDR2 YYNGEE. The CDR3 is CASSPAGTGPYEQYF. For the CDR3, the DNA is TGTGCCAGCAGCCCAGCCGGGACAGGGCCCTACGAGCAGTACTTC.

This chain connects TRBV3-1 (or the pseudogene TRBV3-2) to TRBJ2-1; 12 positions match TRBD2. V shed 4 bases and J 7 bases; nucleotides not matched to a gene: 5. From germline, CDR1 is LGHDT and CDR2 YNNKEL (reference sequence). This CDR3 region has 15 residues. The CDR3 is CASSRGLAGNNEQFF. The CDR3 DNA reads as TGTGCCAGCAGCCGAGGACTAGCGGGGAATAATGAGCAGTTCTTC.

The chain combines TRBV5-4 with TRBJ1-6; 8 nucleotides align to TRBD1. V was pared by 0 bases and J by 10 bases, with 3 bases of the junction left unmatched. Germline CDR1 reads SGHNT; CDR2 reads YYREEE (reference sequence). This CDR3 has 14 residues. The chain's CDR3 is CASSLEQGGSPLHF. The CDR3 coding sequence is TGTGCCAGCAGCTTGGAACAGGGGGGCTCACCCCTCCACTTT.

The rearrangement links TRBV7-2 to TRBJ1-4, with TRBD1 as a possible D gene (5 bases). Germline CDR1 SGHTA, CDR2 FQGNSA. V was pared by 1 base and J by 8 bases, with 14 bases between. The CDR3 spans 15 residues. The CDR3 coding sequence is TGTGCCAGCAGCTTAGGGGGGGGTCCCTCGGAAAAACTGTTTTTT. Amino acid sequence: CASSLGGGPSEKLFF.

The chain couples TRBV7-9 to TRBJ2-7; 8 bases align to TRBD1. CDR1 is SEHNR, CDR2 FQNEAQ, per germline (reference sequence). Losses at the gene ends were 1 base for V and 0 bases for J; bases not matched to a gene: 2. The CDR3 sequence is 15 residues long. The CDR3 DNA reads TGTGCCAGCAGCTTAGGGACAGGGAACTCCTACGAGCAGTACTTC. Translated, it gives CASSLGTGNSYEQYF.

V is TRBV9 and J is TRBJ2-7; TRBD1 agrees at 7 bases. V trimming: 4 bases; J trimming: 2 bases; junction bases outside the gene matches: 6. Germline V gene lookup returns CDR1 SGDLS and CDR2 YYNGEE. The CDR3 has 14 residues. The CDR3, as DNA: TGTGCCAGCAGCCTCAGACAGGGTGCCTACGAGCAGTACTTC. It specifies CASSLRQGAYEQYF.

The rearrangement links TRBV4-1 to TRBJ1-5; no reliable D call. The CDR3 extends over 14 amino acids. The ends were cut back, 0 bases at V and 4 bases at J, with 7 bases in the middle. Germline V gene sequence: CDR1 MGHRA, CDR2 YSYEKL. The CDR3 nucleotides are TGCGCCAGCAGCCAAGATCACGGGAATCAGCCCCAGCATTTT. Protein product: CASSQDHGNQPQHF.

This chain uses TRBV18 with TRBJ2-7; D unresolved. V lost 2 bases and J lost 3, with 5 bases in between. The CDR3 has 12 amino acids. CDR1 KGHSH and CDR2 LQKENI come from the germline V gene. In DNA form, the CDR3 reads TGTGCCAGCTCACCATTTCGCTACGAGCAGTACTTC. It yields the protein CASSPFRYEQYF. Together with reference TRBV18 and TRBJ2-7, the CDR3 gives the full variable domain: NAGVMQNPRHLVRRRGQEARLRCSPMKGHSHVYWYRQLPEEGLKFMVYLQKENIIDESGMPKERFSAEFPKEGPSILRIQQVVRGDSAAYFCASSPFRYEQYFGPGTRLTVT.

This rearrangement joins TRBV11-2 to TRBJ1-6, with 7 positions matching TRBD1. The trim removed 4 bases at V and 9 bases at J, leaving 0 bases unmatched. CDR1 SGHAT and CDR2 FQNNGV come from the germline V gene. CDR3 length: 12 residues. The CDR3 DNA reads TGTGCCAGCAGCTACAGGGGTTCACCCCTCCACTTT. It translates to CASSYRGSPLHF.

This chain links TRBV9 with TRBJ2-7; the D gene is possibly TRBD2 (7 bases). The CDR3 extends over 14 amino acids. The V end was cut by 3 bases, the J end by 5 bases, with 15 bases between. The V gene's germline CDR1 is SGDLS and CDR2 YYNGEE. The CDR3 loop is CASSARGASDEQYF. The CDR3 nucleotides read TGTGCCAGCAGCGCCCGGGGGGCGAGCGACGAGCAGTACTTC.

This rearrangement joins TRBV6-5 to TRBJ2-3, with D tentatively TRBD2 (5 bases). CDR3 length: 14 residues. V lost 7 bases and J 1 base, leaving 12 bases between the germline ends. The germline V gene encodes CDR1 MNHEY and CDR2 SVGAGI. CDR3 amino acids: CASTLSAGTDTQYF. As DNA, the CDR3 is TGTGCCAGCACCCTTAGCGCCGGCACAGATACGCAGTATTTT.

The chain uses TRBV6-5 and TRBJ2-7; 7 positions match TRBD1. Germline V gene data show CDR1 as MNHEY and CDR2 as SVGAGI. J lost 6 bases, V lost 6 bases, and 8 bases had no gene match. The CDR3 consists of 13 residues. The CDR3: CASSPNDRVEQYF. CDR3 DNA: TGTGCCAGCAGCCCCAACGACAGGGTCGAGCAGTACTTC.

This clone showed up just once. The genes are TRBV6-5 and TRBJ2-1; 9 bases align to TRBD2. Germline-derived CDR1 and CDR2 are MNHEY and SVGAGI. This CDR3 has 13 amino acids. V dropped 6 bases and J dropped 8; count of bases not matched to a gene: 5. In DNA form, the CDR3 reads TGTGCCAGCAGAAATGCGGGGGGGGATGAGCAGTTCTTC. This gives the protein CASRNAGGDEQFF.

The chain recombines TRBV7-2 with TRBJ2-3, with 7 bases lining up with TRBD2. The CDR3 runs 15 residues. Per the germline V gene, CDR1 is SGHTA and CDR2 is FQGNSA. With V trimmed by 6 bases and J by 0 bases, 6 bases remained unmatched. This CDR3 is CASRRGRASTDTQYF. The CDR3 bases are TGTGCCAGCAGACGGGGGAGGGCTAGCACAGATACGCAGTATTTT.

The V call is TRBV6-6, the J call TRBJ1-1, with 7 bases that match TRBD1. Germline assignment: CDR1 MNHNY and CDR2 SVGAGI (reference sequence). V dropped 6 bases and J dropped 5; count of bases not matched to a gene: 9. This CDR3 has 14 residues. The CDR3 DNA is TGTGCCAGCAGCCCCAAGGGGGCTACTACTGAAGCTTTCTTT. Its translation is CASSPKGATTEAFF.

The rearrangement links TRBV5-4 to TRBJ2-3; perhaps TRBD2 as D (5 bases). Between the trimmed V and J ends, which lost 3 bases and 6 bases, there was a span of 17 bases. CDR3 size: 15 residues. Germline values: CDR1 SGHNT, CDR2 YYREEE (reference sequence). In nucleotides, the CDR3 is TGTGCCAGCAGCTCCGGAGGCAGTTTTCCGGATACGCAGTATTTT. It is translated as CASSSGGSFPDTQYF.

This chain's CDR3 is CASSLDRQTYNEQFF. CDR3 DNA: TGTGCCAGCAGCTTAGACCGACAAACCTACAATGAGCAGTTCTTC. The chain couples TRBV7-2 to TRBJ2-1; D ambiguous. CDR1 is SGHTA, CDR2 FQGNSA, per germline. Trimming left V 1 base short and J 2 bases short, with 9 bases between. The CDR3 is 15 residues long.

This clone was seen a few times. This chain links TRBV27 with TRBJ2-7; 8 nucleotides line up with TRBD1. Germline V lookup: CDR1 MNHEY, CDR2 SMNVEV (reference sequence). CDR3 length equals 13 residues. J gave up 3 bases and V 5 bases, and 3 bases lay outside the gene matches. As DNA, the CDR3 is TGTGCCAGCAGTGGCACAGGGGGCTACGAGCAGTACTTC. Protein product: CASSGTGGYEQYF.

This clone was seen only once. The chain combines TRBV19 with TRBJ1-3; 9 bases match TRBD1. The CDR3 is made up of 16 amino acids. The V gene's germline CDR1 is LNHDA and CDR2 SQIVND (reference sequence). The V segment lost 4 bases and the J segment 4 bases; nucleotides outside the gene matches: 8. CDR3 in DNA: TGTGCCAGTAGTACACCGGGACAGGGCGTCGGAAACACCATATATTTT. The encoded protein is CASSTPGQGVGNTIYF.

The CDR3 spells CASSFLGAYNEQFF. CDR3 sequence (DNA): TGTGCCAGCAGTTTTCTCGGTGCCTACAATGAGCAGTTCTTC. J is TRBJ2-1 and V is TRBV6-2 or TRBV6-3; D remains unclear. CDR3 length: 14 amino acids. Germline V lookup: CDR1 MNHEY, CDR2 SVGEGT. Trimming took off 4 bases at V and 2 bases at J, with 9 bases between the two ends.

This chain uses TRBV18 with TRBJ1-4; 7 positions agree with TRBD1. The CDR3 has 16 amino acids. Germline CDR1 KGHSH, CDR2 LQKENI. V lost 1 base and J lost 3; bases outside the gene matches: 5. As DNA, the CDR3 is TGTGCCAGCTCACCACAGGGGGCAGGAGCTAATGAAAAACTGTTTTTT. Residues: CASSPQGAGANEKLFF.

J is TRBJ2-3 and V is TRBV3-1 (or the pseudogene TRBV3-2), with unresolved D. CDR1 and CDR2 from the germline V gene are LGHDT and YNNKEL (reference sequence). This CDR3 has 15 amino acids. Trimming shortened V by 2 bases and J by 0 bases, and 9 bases separated the two germline ends. The CDR3 DNA follows: TGTGCCAGCAGCCAACTCCCCCTAAGCACAGATACGCAGTATTTT. Translated: CASSQLPLSTDTQYF.

V is TRBV5-1 and J is TRBJ1-2; D is ambiguous. Trimming removed 2 bases at V and 7 bases at J, with 15 bases between. CDR1 SGHRS and CDR2 YFSETQ come from the germline V gene. The length of the CDR3 is 14 residues. CDR3 loop: CASSFHDSGGGYTF. For the CDR3, the DNA is TGCGCCAGCAGCTTCCATGACTCCGGCGGTGGCTACACCTTC.

This sequence joins TRBV5-1 and TRBJ2-5, with D perhaps matching TRBD1 (6 bases). V gave up 4 bases and J gave up 1 base, with 23 bases separating them. In germline, CDR1 is SGHRS, CDR2 YFSETQ. CDR3 size: 18 residues. CDR3 in amino acids: CASSRQPTPGVGQETQYF. CDR3 nucleotides: TGCGCCAGCAGCCGTCAACCAACCCCAGGGGTCGGCCAAGAGACCCAGTACTTC.

The genes are TRBV21-1 and TRBJ1-3; TRBD1 was called by the table and not checked on the DNA. TRBV21-1 is a known pseudogene. The CDR3 has 17 amino acids. CDR3 region: CASSNGTGGTPGNTIYF. The CDR3, as DNA: TGTGCCAGCAGCAACGGGACAGGGGGCACGCCTGGAAACACCATATATTTT.

This clone showed up just once. V usage is TRBV7-9 and J usage is TRBJ2-7; D gene unclear. Germline loops: CDR1 SEHNR, CDR2 FQNEAQ (reference sequence). Trimming removed 6 bases at V and 2 bases at J, with 20 bases between. The CDR3 totals 16 residues. The DNA of the CDR3 is TGTGCCAGCAGAATCTTAACCGGAGTATCTCCCTACGAGCAGTACTTC. Protein product: CASRILTGVSPYEQYF. The whole variable domain, filled in from reference TRBV7-9 and TRBJ2-7, reads DTGVSQNPRHKITKRGQNVTFRCDPISEHNRLYWYRQTLGQGPEFLTYFQNEAQLEKSRLLSDRFSAERPKGSFSTLEIQRTEQGDSAMYLCASRILTGVSPYEQYFGPGTRLTVT.

The V and J genes are TRBV19 and TRBJ1-2, with 9 bases that match TRBD1. Germline CDR1 and CDR2: LNHDA and SQIVND (reference sequence). Trimming at V came to 4 bases and at J to 2 bases, leaving 2 bases not matched to a gene. The CDR3 contains 14 residues. The CDR3, as DNA: TGTGCCAGTAGTAGGACAGGGGTAAACTATGGCTACACCTTC. This sequence encodes CASSRTGVNYGYTF. The entire variable domain, with the rest obtained from reference TRBV19 and TRBJ1-2, is as follows: DGGITQSPKYLFRKEGQNVTLSCEQNLNHDAMYWYRQDPGQGLRLIYYSQIVNDFQKGDIAEGYSVSREKKESFPLTVTSAQKNPTAFYLCASSRTGVNYGYTFGSGTRLTVV.

About this clone: The sample holds other DNA sequences that translate to the same CDR3. The gene calls are TRBV6-1 and TRBJ1-6, with 8 bases aligning to TRBD1. In germline, CDR1 is MNHNS, CDR2 SASEGT. The CDR3 spans 15 residues. The trim removed 3 bases at V and 9 bases at J, leaving 7 bases unmatched. The CDR3 loop is CASSERGTGASPLHF. Here the CDR3 DNA reads TGTGCCAGCAGTGAGCGCGGGACAGGAGCTTCACCCCTCCACTTT.